Following are 21 T cell receptor beta chains from one sample sequenced in a study of regulatory T cells in long-lasting Graves disease. Time point reported: newly diagnosed GD, antithyroid drugs for less than 3 months. Scientists built the TCR library using RNA that was extracted from PBMCs. The TCR beta library used iRepertoire HTBI primers with Arm-PCR amplification of CDR3. In TCRdb, the multiplex PCR reads were re-called with MiXCR into one record per CDR3 protein. This sample carries some 450,000 distinct CDR3 sequences, about 15% of them seen once, and the ten largest clones take roughly a tenth. This sample also appeared in a second study, on T cells in Graves' hyperthyroidism and ophthalmopathy.

The sequences come from peripheral blood mononuclear cells (PBMCs), collected at new diagnosis, from a patient treated with antithyroid drugs. These receptors were collected from a woman aged 25 to 39 with Graves disease.

A remark on this clonotype: A far larger clone is one base from this, pointing to a likely read error. V is TRBV28 and J is TRBJ2-7, with D tentatively TRBD2 (5 bases). The J call could be wrong; TRBJ2-1 is a better fit for the DNA end. CDR1 is MDHEN, CDR2 SYDVKM, per germline. The CDR3 totals 15 residues. The CDR3 region has the DNA TGTTCCAGCAGTTTAGGCCGGGATTTCCACAATGAGCAGTTCTTC. The encoded protein is CSSSLGRDFHNEQFF.

In this sample, this clonotype turned up many times. The chain couples TRBV2 to TRBJ2-1, with 9 nucleotides matching TRBD2. V dropped 10 bases and J dropped 8; count of bases not matched to a gene: 12. Germline-derived CDR1 and CDR2 are SNHLY and FYNNEI. This CDR3 comprises 14 residues. CDR3 bases: TGTGCCAACTCGGGCGGGAGGGCTCGGTATGAGCAGTTCTTC. Its protein product is CANSGGRARYEQFF.

The sample holds a few counts of this clonotype. The V call is TRBV6-2 or TRBV6-3, the J call TRBJ2-1, with 12 bases aligning to TRBD2. This CDR3 has 18 residues. Germline V gives CDR1 MNHEY, CDR2 SVGEGT. V gave up 6 bases and J gave up 0 bases; unmatched junction bases: 9. The CDR3 here is CASSPGLAGPTSYNEQFF. CDR3 nucleotides: TGTGCCAGCAGCCCGGGACTAGCGGGCCCCACCTCCTACAATGAGCAGTTCTTC.

This clonotype was seen ten or more times. V is TRBV6-9 and J is TRBJ2-7; D not certain. The V end lost 3 bases, the J end lost 0 bases, and 12 bases lay between the germline ends. Germline V lookup: CDR1 MNHGY, CDR2 SVAAGI. The CDR3 length is 15 residues. CDR3 residues: CASSYGAPSSYEQYF. The CDR3 DNA is TGTGCCAGCAGTTACGGAGCGCCCAGCTCCTACGAGCAGTACTTC.

This clonotype has only a few counts. V and J are TRBV20-1 and TRBJ2-6; D ambiguous. Germline V gene lookup returns CDR1 DFQATT and CDR2 SNEGSKA (reference sequence). The CDR3 consists of 14 residues. V was trimmed by 4 bases and J by 2 bases, leaving 9 bases between them. DNA of the CDR3: TGCAGTGCTACGATCAGCCCTGGGGCCAACGTCCTGACTTTC. This codes for CSATISPGANVLTF.

This clonotype was observed many times. The rearrangement joins TRBV27 to TRBJ2-7; 11 positions match TRBD1. Germline CDR1 and CDR2: MNHEY and SMNVEV (reference sequence). V lost 7 bases to trimming and J lost 2 bases; unmatched junction nucleotides: 7. The CDR3 loop spans 15 amino acids. The CDR3 spells CASKVGQGAAYEQYF. The CDR3 DNA reads TGTGCCAGCAAAGTCGGACAGGGGGCGGCCTACGAGCAGTACTTC.

This clonotype came up many times. This chain links TRBV27 with TRBJ2-7; 11 bases map to TRBD1. Germline CDR1 reads MNHEY; CDR2 reads SMNVEV (reference sequence). V was pared by 5 bases and J by 5 bases, with 8 bases of the junction left unmatched. This CDR3 comprises 15 residues. DNA for the CDR3: TGTGCCAGCAGTATCTCCGGGACAGGGGGTAACGAGCAGTACTTC. Encoded protein: CASSISGTGGNEQYF.

This clonotype was recorded at least ten times. The genes are TRBV20-1 and TRBJ2-4, with 11 positions matching TRBD2. CDR3 length: 19 residues. After removal of 3 bases from V and 3 bases from J, the junction contained 16 bases not matched to a gene. Germline V gives CDR1 DFQATT, CDR2 SNEGSKA (reference sequence). CDR3 sequence: CSASSLAGGLPLDKNIQYF. CDR3 in DNA: TGCAGTGCTAGCAGTTTAGCGGGAGGGCTTCCACTAGACAAAAACATTCAGTACTTC.

The genes are TRBV19 and TRBJ2-1, with TRBD1 matching 10 bases. This CDR3 is 14 amino acids long. With V trimmed by 6 bases and J by 4 bases, 3 bases remained unmatched. CDR1 is LNHDA, CDR2 SQIVND, per germline (reference sequence). CDR3 sequence (DNA): TGTGCCAGTAGAAGGGACAGGGGTTACAATGAGCAGTTCTTC. As protein: CASRRDRGYNEQFF.

In its sample, this clonotype was seen a few times. The CDR3: CASTVSRGPQYF. The CDR3 DNA sequence: TGTGCCAGCACCGTCTCCCGAGGTCCCCAGTACTTC. The chain links TRBV12-3 or TRBV12-4 to TRBJ2-5, with D hard to call. The V gene lost 7 bases and the J gene lost 9 bases, with 15 bases spanning the gap. This CDR3 contains 12 residues.

This clonotype was observed at least ten times. This chain's CDR3 is CASSADRVAHEQYF. The CDR3 bases are TGTGCCAGCAGCGCGGACAGGGTGGCCCACGAGCAGTACTTC. The rearrangement links TRBV7-2 to TRBJ2-7; TRBD1 agrees at 8 bases. J gave up 5 bases and V 5 bases, and 8 bases lay outside the gene matches. Germline CDR1 SGHTA, CDR2 FQGNSA. CDR3 length equals 14 residues.

In this sample, this clonotype turned up many times. The rearrangement uses TRBV12-3 or TRBV12-4 and TRBJ2-5; TRBD2 matches at 12 bases. With 5 bases clipped from V and 7 bases from J, the junction kept 5 bases outside the gene matches. CDR3 length: 14 amino acids. The CDR3 reads CASSRLAGVVTQYF. CDR3 nucleotides: TGTGCCAGCAGTCGACTAGCGGGAGTGGTGACCCAGTACTTC.

The CDR3 is CASSRDKTQPQHF. The CDR3 DNA follows: TGTGCCAGCAGCCGGGACAAGACCCAGCCCCAGCATTTT. The chain recombines TRBV7-2 with TRBJ1-5; a weak D match, TRBD1 (6 bases). Germline-derived CDR1 and CDR2 are SGHTA and FQGNSA. V was shortened by 5 bases and J by 7 bases, with 12 bases between the two germline ends. This CDR3 contains 13 residues.

The chain is built from TRBV4-2 and TRBJ2-3, with 7 bases fitting TRBD2. The length of the CDR3 is 18 residues. Germline V lookup: CDR1 LGHNA, CDR2 YNFKEQ. The J segment lost 2 bases and the V segment lost 0 bases, leaving 11 bases of the junction unmatched. The CDR3 loop is CASSQEASGRPFTDTQYF. CDR3 sequence (DNA): TGTGCCAGCAGCCAAGAGGCTAGCGGTAGACCATTCACAGATACGCAGTATTTT.

The sample holds many counts of this clonotype. This chain connects TRBV28 to TRBJ2-7, with 11 nucleotides matching TRBD1. The CDR3 length is 14 residues. Germline-derived CDR1 and CDR2 are MDHEN and SYDVKM. V gave up 6 bases and J gave up 5 bases; unmatched junction bases: 6. The CDR3 loop is CASRRTGGIDEQYF. CDR3 bases: TGTGCCAGCAGACGGACAGGGGGCATCGACGAGCAGTACTTC.

The CDR3 loop reads CASSPPGRVRLETQYF. The CDR3 DNA reads as TGTGCCAGCAGTCCACCGGGACGGGTTAGGTTAGAGACCCAGTACTTC. This chain uses TRBV27 with TRBJ2-5; perhaps D is TRBD1 or TRBD2 (5 bases each). V was cut by 5 bases and J by 4 bases, with 20 bases left in between. In germline, CDR1 is MNHEY, CDR2 SMNVEV (reference sequence). This CDR3 spans 16 amino acids.

This chain links TRBV24-1 with TRBJ2-3, with 7 bases fitting TRBD1. This CDR3 contains 13 residues. Trimming removed 3 bases from V and 8 bases from J; junction bases left unmatched: 4. CDR1 and CDR2 from the germline V gene are KGHDR and SFDVKD. CDR3 amino acids: CATSDDRVGTQYF. CDR3 coding DNA: TGTGCCACCAGTGATGACAGGGTTGGTACGCAGTATTTT.

This clonotype came up a few times. The V and J genes are TRBV27 and TRBJ1-1; perhaps TRBD1 as D (5 bases). Germline loops: CDR1 MNHEY, CDR2 SMNVEV (reference sequence). The V end was cut by 6 bases, the J end by 10 bases, with 15 bases between. This CDR3 spans 12 amino acids. This CDR3 is CASSPTGIRAFF. DNA for the CDR3: TGTGCCAGCAGCCCAACAGGAATCCGAGCTTTCTTT.

A remark on this clonotype: A much larger clone is a single base away; this may be a read error. The J gene is TRBJ1-1, the V gene TRBV27; 7 bases map to TRBD1. Germline values: CDR1 MNHEY, CDR2 SMNVEV (reference sequence). V trimming: 5 bases; J trimming: 10 bases; junction bases outside the gene matches: 10. The CDR3 sequence is 13 residues long. The CDR3 reads CASSAGQALGAFF. CDR3 coding DNA: TGTGCCAGCAGTGCCGGACAGGCCCTTGGAGCTTTCTTT.

This clonotype was recorded at least ten times. This rearrangement joins TRBV7-2 to TRBJ2-1; TRBD2 matches 10 bases. Losses at the gene ends were 7 bases for V and 8 bases for J; bases not matched to a gene: 17. The CDR3 contains 17 residues. CDR1 SGHTA and CDR2 FQGNSA come from the germline V gene. CDR3 region: CASTPPGLTSGLYEQFF. The CDR3 DNA follows: TGTGCCAGCACCCCACCTGGGCTGACTAGCGGGCTATATGAGCAGTTCTTC.

J is TRBJ2-1 and V is TRBV7-9, with TRBD1 matching over 8 bases. Germline values: CDR1 SEHNR, CDR2 FQNEAQ (reference sequence). CDR3 length: 15 amino acids. V gave up 5 bases and J gave up 4 bases; unmatched junction bases: 7. CDR3 sequence (DNA): TGTGCCAGCAGCCTACAGGGGGTTGGATACAATGAGCAGTTCTTC. Protein: CASSLQGVGYNEQFF.